The clone carrying this T cell receptor (beta chain) was recorded at least ten times. Its antigen remains unknown. TCR beta CDR3 sequences were amplified from RNA transcripts. First-round RT-PCR with HTBI primers amplified the TCR CDR3 region. TCRdb called the multiplex PCR reads again in MiXCR, with one record for every CDR3 protein. The data hold around 280,000 distinct CDR3 sequences, with around 15% observed a single time. The data were obtained in a study of T cells in Graves' hyperthyroidism and ophthalmopathy. Study results and limitations: Ophthalmopathy was separated from stable hyperthyroidism by a 13 V-J model.

An approximately 10 ml volume of fresh peripheral blood provided the PBMCs. Germline CDR1 is MNHEY and CDR2 is SVGAGI. J lost 6 bases, V lost 0 bases, and 4 bases had no gene match. This CDR3 comprises 16 residues. The receptor's source is a middle-aged woman with Graves' hyperthyroidism. V gene TRBV6-5 combines with J gene TRBJ1-4; 10 bases match TRBD1. The sequenced sample was blood. The CDR3 sequence is CASSYSMGQGHEKLFF. DNA for the CDR3: TGTGCCAGCAGTTACTCCATGGGACAGGGGCATGAAAAACTGTTTTTT.